This T cell receptor beta chain originates from a study of metastatic and nonmetastatic thyroid tumors. This clone was seen repeatedly, ten times or more. The CDR3 extends over 15 amino acids. Losses at the gene ends were 4 bases for V and 3 bases for J; bases not matched to a gene: 8. Germline V gene lookup returns CDR1 SGHKS and CDR2 YYEKEE (reference sequence). TCRdb re-called the PCR reads via MiXCR. This table has some 29,000 clones, 7% to 9% appearing once. No patient had received any treatment before thyroid surgery. The chain couples TRBV5-5 to TRBJ2-7, with TRBD1 matching 9 bases. The clonotype was recovered from a female donor with papillary thyroid cancer or a benign thyroid nodule (not recorded which). Some clones in this sample may be carry-over from other donors' samples. Sequenced: blood. The CDR3 DNA follows: TGTGCCAGCAGCACCGGGACAGGGATACTCTACGAGCAGTACTTC. This codes for CASSTGTGILYEQYF. The full variable domain, in which reference TRBV5-5 and TRBJ2-7 provide the parts outside the CDR3, is DAGVTQSPTHLIKTRGQQVTLRCSPISGHKSVSWYQQVLGQGPQFIFQYYEKEERGRGNFPDRFSARQFPNYSSELNVNALLLGDSALYLCASSTGTGILYEQYFGPGTRLTVT.